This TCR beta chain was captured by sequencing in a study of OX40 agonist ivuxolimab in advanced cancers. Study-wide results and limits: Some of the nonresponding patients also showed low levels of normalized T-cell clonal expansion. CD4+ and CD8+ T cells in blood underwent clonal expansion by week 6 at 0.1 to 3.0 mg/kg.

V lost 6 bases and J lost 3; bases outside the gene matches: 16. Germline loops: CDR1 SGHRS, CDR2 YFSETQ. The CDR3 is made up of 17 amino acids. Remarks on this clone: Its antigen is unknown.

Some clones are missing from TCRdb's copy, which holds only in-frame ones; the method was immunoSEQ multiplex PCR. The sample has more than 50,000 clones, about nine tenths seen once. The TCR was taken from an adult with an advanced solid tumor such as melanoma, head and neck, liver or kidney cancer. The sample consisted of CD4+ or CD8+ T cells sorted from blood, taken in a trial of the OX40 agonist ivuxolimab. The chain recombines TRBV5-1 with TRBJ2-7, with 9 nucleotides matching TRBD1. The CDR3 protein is CASTSRGERQGVYEQYF. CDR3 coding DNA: TGCGCCAGCACCTCCCGGGGGGAAAGACAGGGGGTCTACGAGCAGTACTTC.